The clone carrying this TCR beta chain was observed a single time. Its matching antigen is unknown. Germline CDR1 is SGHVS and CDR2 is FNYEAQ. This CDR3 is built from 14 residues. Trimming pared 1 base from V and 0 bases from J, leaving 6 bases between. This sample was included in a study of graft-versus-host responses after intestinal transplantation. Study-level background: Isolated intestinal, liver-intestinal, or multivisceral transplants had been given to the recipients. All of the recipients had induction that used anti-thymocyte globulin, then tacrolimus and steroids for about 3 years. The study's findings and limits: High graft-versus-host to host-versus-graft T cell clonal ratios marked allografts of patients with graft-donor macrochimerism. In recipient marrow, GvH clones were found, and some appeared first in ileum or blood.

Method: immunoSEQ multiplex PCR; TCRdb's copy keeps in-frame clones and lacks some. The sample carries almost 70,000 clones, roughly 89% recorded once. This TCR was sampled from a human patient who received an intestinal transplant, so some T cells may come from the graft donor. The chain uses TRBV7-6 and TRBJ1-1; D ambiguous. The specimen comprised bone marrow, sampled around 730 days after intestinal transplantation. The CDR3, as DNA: TGTGCCAGCAGCTTAGATTTAGTGAACACTGAAGCTTTCTTT. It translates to CASSLDLVNTEAFF.